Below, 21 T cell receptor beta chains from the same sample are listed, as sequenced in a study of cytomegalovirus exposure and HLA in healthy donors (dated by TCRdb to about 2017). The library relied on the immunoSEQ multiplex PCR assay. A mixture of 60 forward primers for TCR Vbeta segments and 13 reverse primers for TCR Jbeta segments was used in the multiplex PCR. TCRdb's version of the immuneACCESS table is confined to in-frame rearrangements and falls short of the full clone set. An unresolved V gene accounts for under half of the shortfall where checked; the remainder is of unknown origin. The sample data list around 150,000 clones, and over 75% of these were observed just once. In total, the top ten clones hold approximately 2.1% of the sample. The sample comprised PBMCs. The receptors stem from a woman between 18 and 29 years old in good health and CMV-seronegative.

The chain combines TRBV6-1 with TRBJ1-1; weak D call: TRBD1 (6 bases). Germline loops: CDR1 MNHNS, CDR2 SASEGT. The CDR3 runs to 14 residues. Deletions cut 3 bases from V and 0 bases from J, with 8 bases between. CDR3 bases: TGTGCCAGCAGTGATAAGGGGGTGAACACTGAAGCTTTCTTT. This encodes CASSDKGVNTEAFF.

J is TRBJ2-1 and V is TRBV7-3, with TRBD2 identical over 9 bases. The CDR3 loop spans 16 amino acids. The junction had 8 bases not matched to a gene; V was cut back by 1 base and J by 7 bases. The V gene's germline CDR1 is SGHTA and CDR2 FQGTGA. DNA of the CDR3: TGTGCCAGCAGCTTAATTTGGCGGGGGGGCTTGAATGAGCAGTTCTTC. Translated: CASSLIWRGGLNEQFF. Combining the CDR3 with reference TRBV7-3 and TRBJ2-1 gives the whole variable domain GAGVSQTPSNKVTEKGKYVELRCDPISGHTALYWYRQSLGQGPEFLIYFQGTGAADDSGLPNDRFFAVRPEGSVSTLKIQRTERGDSAVYLCASSLIWRGGLNEQFFGPGTRLTVL.

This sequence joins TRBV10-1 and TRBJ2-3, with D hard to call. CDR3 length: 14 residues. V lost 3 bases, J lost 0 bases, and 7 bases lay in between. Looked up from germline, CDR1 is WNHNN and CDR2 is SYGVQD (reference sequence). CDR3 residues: CASSDSRSTDTQYF. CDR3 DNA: TGCGCCAGCAGTGATTCGCGGAGCACAGATACGCAGTATTTT.

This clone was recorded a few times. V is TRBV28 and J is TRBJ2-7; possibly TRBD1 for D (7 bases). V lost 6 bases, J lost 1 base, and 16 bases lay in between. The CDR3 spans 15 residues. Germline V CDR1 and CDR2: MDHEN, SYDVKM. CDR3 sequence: CASSQGGDRSYEQYF. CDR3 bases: TGTGCCAGCAGCCAGGGCGGGGACAGATCCTACGAGCAGTACTTC.

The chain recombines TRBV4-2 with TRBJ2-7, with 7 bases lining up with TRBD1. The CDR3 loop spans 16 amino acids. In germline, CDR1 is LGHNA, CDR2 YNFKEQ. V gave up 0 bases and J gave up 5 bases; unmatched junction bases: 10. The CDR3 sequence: CASSQDKQGIRNEQYF. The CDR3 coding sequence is TGTGCCAGCAGCCAAGATAAACAGGGGATAAGGAACGAGCAGTACTTC.

CDR3 nucleotide sequence: TGCGCCAGCAGCGAGGGACAGGGATCTGGCTACACCTTC. Protein sequence: CASSEGQGSGYTF. The V call is TRBV5-1, the J call TRBJ1-2; TRBD1 agrees at 9 bases. Unmatched junction bases numbered 5, after V lost 4 bases and J lost 7 bases. Germline CDR1 reads SGHRS; CDR2 reads YFSETQ. This CDR3 has 13 amino acids.

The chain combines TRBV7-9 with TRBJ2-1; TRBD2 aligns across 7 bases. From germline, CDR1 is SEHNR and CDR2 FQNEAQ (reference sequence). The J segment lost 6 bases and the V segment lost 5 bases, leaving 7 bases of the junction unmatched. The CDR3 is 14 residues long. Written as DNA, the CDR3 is TGTGCCAGCAGCGGGACCCTAGCGGTCAATGAGCAGTTCTTC. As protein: CASSGTLAVNEQFF.

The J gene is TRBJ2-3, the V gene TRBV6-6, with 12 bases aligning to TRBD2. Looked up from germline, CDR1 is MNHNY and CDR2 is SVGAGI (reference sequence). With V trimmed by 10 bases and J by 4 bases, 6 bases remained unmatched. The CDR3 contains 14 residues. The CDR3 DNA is TGTGCCACTTGGACTAGCGGGACGCCAGATACGCAGTATTTT. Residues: CATWTSGTPDTQYF.

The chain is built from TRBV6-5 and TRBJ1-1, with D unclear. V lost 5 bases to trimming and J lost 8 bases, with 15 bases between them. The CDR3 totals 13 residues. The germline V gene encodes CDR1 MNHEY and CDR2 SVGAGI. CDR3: CASSKPATQEAFF. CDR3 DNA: TGTGCCAGCAGTAAACCAGCGACTCAAGAAGCTTTCTTT.

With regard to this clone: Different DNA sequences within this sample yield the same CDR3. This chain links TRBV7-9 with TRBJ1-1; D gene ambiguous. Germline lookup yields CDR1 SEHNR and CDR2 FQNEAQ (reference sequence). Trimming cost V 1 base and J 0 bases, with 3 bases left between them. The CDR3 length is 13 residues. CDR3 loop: CASSLDMNTEAFF. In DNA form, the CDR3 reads TGTGCCAGCAGCTTAGATATGAACACTGAAGCTTTCTTT.

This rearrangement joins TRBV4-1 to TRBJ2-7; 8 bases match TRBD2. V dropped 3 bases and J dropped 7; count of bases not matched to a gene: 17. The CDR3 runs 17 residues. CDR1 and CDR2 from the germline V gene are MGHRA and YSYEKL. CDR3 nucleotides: TGCGCCAGCAGCCATGAGATTGGGGCTAGCGGGTATGCGGAGCAGTACTTC. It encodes CASSHEIGASGYAEQYF.

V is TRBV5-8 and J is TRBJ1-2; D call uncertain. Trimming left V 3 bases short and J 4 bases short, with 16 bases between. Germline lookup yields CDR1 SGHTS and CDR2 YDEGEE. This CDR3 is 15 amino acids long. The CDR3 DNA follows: TGTGCCAGCAGCTGGGGAAAAGGTGCGGGCTATGGCTACACCTTC. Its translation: CASSWGKGAGYGYTF.

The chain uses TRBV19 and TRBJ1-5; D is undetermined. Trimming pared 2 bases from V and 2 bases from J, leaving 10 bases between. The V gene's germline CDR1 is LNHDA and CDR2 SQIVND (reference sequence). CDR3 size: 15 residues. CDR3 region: CASSIIPGGNQPQHF. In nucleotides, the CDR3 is TGTGCCAGTAGTATAATCCCCGGGGGCAATCAGCCCCAGCATTTT.

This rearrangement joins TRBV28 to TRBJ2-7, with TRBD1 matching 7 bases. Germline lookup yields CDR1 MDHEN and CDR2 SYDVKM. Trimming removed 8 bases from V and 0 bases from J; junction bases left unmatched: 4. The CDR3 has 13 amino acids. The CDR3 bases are TGTGCCAGCGGGACAGACTCCTCCTACGAGCAGTACTTC. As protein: CASGTDSSYEQYF. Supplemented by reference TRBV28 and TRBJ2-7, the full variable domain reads DVKVTQSSRYLVKRTGEKVFLECVQDMDHENMFWYRQDPGLGLRLIYFSYDVKMKEKGDIPEGYSVSREKKERFSLILESASTNQTSMYLCASGTDSSYEQYFGPGTRLTVT.

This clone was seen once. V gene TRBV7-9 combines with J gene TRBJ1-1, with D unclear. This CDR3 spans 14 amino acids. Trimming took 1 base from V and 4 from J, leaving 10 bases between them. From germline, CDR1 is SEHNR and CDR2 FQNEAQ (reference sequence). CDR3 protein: CASSLGQASTEAFF. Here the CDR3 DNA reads TGTGCCAGCAGCTTAGGGCAGGCGAGCACTGAAGCTTTCTTT.

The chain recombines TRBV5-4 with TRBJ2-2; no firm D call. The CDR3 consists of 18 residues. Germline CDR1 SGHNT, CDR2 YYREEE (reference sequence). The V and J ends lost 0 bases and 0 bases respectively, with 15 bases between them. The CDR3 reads CASSLAQVGTSNTGELFF. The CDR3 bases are TGTGCCAGCAGCTTGGCCCAGGTGGGCACCTCGAACACCGGGGAGCTGTTTTTT. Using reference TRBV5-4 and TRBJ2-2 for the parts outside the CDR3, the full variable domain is ETGVTQSPTHLIKTRGQQVTLRCSSQSGHNTVSWYQQALGQGPQFIFQYYREEENGRGNFPPRFSGLQFPNYSSELNVNALELDDSALYLCASSLAQVGTSNTGELFFGEGSRLTVL.

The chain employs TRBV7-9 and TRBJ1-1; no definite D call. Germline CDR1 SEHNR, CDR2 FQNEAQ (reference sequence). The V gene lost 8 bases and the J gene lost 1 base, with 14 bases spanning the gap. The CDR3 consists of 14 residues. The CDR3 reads CASGRASPNTEAFF. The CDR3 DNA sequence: TGTGCCAGCGGGCGGGCATCTCCGAACACTGAAGCTTTCTTT. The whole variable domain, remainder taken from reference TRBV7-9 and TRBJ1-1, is DTGVSQNPRHKITKRGQNVTFRCDPISEHNRLYWYRQTLGQGPEFLTYFQNEAQLEKSRLLSDRFSAERPKGSFSTLEIQRTEQGDSAMYLCASGRASPNTEAFFGQGTRLTVV.

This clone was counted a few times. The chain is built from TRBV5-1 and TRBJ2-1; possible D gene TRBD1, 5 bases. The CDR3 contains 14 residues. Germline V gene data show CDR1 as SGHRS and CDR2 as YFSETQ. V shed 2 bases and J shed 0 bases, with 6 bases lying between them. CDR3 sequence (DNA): TGCGCCAGCAGCTTCCAGGGCTCCTACAATGAGCAGTTCTTC. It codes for CASSFQGSYNEQFF.

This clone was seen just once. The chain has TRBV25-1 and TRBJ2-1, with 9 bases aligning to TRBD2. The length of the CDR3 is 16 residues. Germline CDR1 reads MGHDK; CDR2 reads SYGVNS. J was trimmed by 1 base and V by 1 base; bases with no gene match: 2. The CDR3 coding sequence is TGTGCCAGCAGTGAATGGACTAGCGAGTCCTACAATGAGCAGTTCTTC. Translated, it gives CASSEWTSESYNEQFF.

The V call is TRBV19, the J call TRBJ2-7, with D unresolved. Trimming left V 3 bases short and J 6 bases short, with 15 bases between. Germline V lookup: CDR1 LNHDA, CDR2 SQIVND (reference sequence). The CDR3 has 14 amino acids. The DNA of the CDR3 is TGTGCCAGTAGTATCGAGCGATCCTACGGCGAGCAGTACTTC. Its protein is CASSIERSYGEQYF.

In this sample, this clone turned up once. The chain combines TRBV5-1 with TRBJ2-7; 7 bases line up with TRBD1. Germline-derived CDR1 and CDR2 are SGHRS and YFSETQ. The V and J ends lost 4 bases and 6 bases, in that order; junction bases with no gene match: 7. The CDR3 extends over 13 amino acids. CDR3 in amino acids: CASSPGTVGEQYF. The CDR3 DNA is TGCGCCAGCAGCCCCGGGACAGTCGGCGAGCAGTACTTC.